This TCR beta chain was observed in a study of T cells in Graves' hyperthyroidism and ophthalmopathy (dated by TCRdb to about 2019). Regarding the research as a whole: Peripheral blood samples were taken at the time of initial diagnosis, prior to any treatment. Whether ophthalmopathy could be predicted prospectively was tested in an independent validation cohort made up of approximately 19 hyperthyroidism patients plus 17 patients who later progressed to ophthalmopathy. Following sampling, methimazole starting at 30 mg daily was given to hyperthyroidism patients, and high-dose intravenous methylprednisolone was given to ophthalmopathy patients. According to the paper, TCR Vbeta CDR3 sequencing was carried out on 135 peripheral blood samples, which came from some 41 ophthalmopathy, around 74 hyperthyroidism and approximately 17 progressor patients. For training and testing, the 95 to 100 patients in the discovery cohort were randomly divided in a 7:3 ratio. To identify distinguishing TCR V-J signatures, a discovery cohort of 100 or so patients was used, comprising 40 to 45 with Graves' ophthalmopathy and some 57 with stable Graves' hyperthyroidism. In addition, the study compared T-cell repertoires in thyroid tissue and in blood from roughly six Graves' hyperthyroidism patients. What the research found in general, with its limitations: In cross-validation, a model built on a 13 V-J signature told ophthalmopathy apart from stable hyperthyroidism with approximately 90% sensitivity and approximately 81% specificity, and in testing the same model reached 80%/75%. Most expanded thyroid clonotypes (frequency above 0.001) were also detected in blood, suggesting blood repertoires may reflect thyroid immune responses. Sample size was not statistically predetermined, and investigators were not blinded to group allocation. In validation, the model predicted progression to ophthalmopathy with 65% to 71% sensitivity and 72% to 85% specificity, a median of about 6.7 months before onset.

Hyperthyroidism patients were aged 18 to 65 years and newly diagnosed, with disease duration of less than 2 months. Exclusion was applied to patients with uncontrolled infections, other autoimmune diseases, pregnancy or lactation. Diagnoses were based on clinical symptoms, serum thyroxine and TRAb, thyroid ultrasound and orbital computed tomography. Blood from progressor patients was drawn when they were first diagnosed with hyperthyroidism, before any ophthalmopathy symptoms appeared. PBMCs were isolated from roughly 10 ml of fresh peripheral blood by Ficoll-Paque density gradient centrifugation. Progressor patients were initially diagnosed with Graves' hyperthyroidism and developed ophthalmopathy during follow-up. Trizol reagent was used to extract total RNA, and RNA quality was then checked on an Agilent 2100 Bioanalyzer. This clonotype was seen repeatedly, ten times or more. Which antigen it targets is not known. The record has no base qualities; no much larger clone is one base away.

Amplification of TCR beta CDR3 regions was carried out from RNA transcripts. A first-round RT-PCR of the TCR CDR3 used the HTBI primer set with the Qiagen OneStep RT-PCR kit. A second multiplex PCR round built the libraries, followed by size selection and purification. Paired-end sequencing of the libraries was performed with 100 bp reads on an Illumina HiSeq2000. Turning to the authors' computational methods: Raw data were processed with SOAPnuke, discarding reads with adapters, uncalled bases, mean Phred below 15, or no exact constant-primer or identifier match. High-quality paired reads were merged using COPE v1.2.5, and each unique nucleotide sequence was defined as a clonotype. MiTCR v1.1 was used to align clonotypes to the IMGT TRBV, TRBD and TRBJ reference segments. The analysis was restricted to V-J combinations with a frequency above 0.0001, which together covered 99% to 99.2% of the repertoires. A TCS score was defined as the ratio between F50 (clonal expansion) and ExV (chaos), using BLOSUM62-based TCRdist between CDR3 peptides within each V-J. Welch's t-statistics and random forest reduced roughly 500 V-J features to roughly 13, which were used in a naive Bayes classifier (R e1071). The raw public reads went through TCRdb reprocessing: fastp at Q25, MiXCR clone calling, in-frame beta chains kept. CDR3 protein duplicates are merged, each entry listing the most common genes and DNA. The V and J calls reflect TCRdb's pipeline rather than the authors' work. In this sample the table shows around 250,000 distinct CDR3 sequences, less than 15% of which occur a single time. Clones ranked in the top ten supply more than 10% of the sample.

Including the terminal cysteine and phenylalanine, the CDR3 comprises 13 residues. Just CDR3 DNA is preserved here, 39 bases in frame from base 1. The germline ends are 9 bases apart after V is trimmed by 3 bases and J by 2 bases. CDR1 and CDR2 are drawn from the germline V gene: SQVTM, ANQGSEA. The material sequenced was blood. This clonotype originated in a woman aged 40 to 50 with Graves' hyperthyroidism that later progressed to Graves' ophthalmopathy. The V gene is TRBV29-1 and the J gene is TRBJ2-3; matching of 6 bases hints at TRBD1 as the D gene. The bases read TGCAGCGTTGAGGGGACACACACAGATACGCAGTATTTT. Translated, it gives CSVEGTHTDTQYF.